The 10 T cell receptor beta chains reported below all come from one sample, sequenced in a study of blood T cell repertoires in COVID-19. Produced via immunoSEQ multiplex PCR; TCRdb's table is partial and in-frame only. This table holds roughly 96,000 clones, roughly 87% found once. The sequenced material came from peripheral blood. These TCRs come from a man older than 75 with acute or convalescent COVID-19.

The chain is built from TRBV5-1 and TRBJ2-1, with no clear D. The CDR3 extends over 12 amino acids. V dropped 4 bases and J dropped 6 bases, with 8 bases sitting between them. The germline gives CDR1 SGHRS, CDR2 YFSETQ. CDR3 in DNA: TGCGCCAGCAGCACCAACATCAATGAGCAGTTCTTC. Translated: CASSTNINEQFF.

Here the CDR3 DNA reads TGTGCCAGCAGCTTGCCGCGGACAGGGTACTTGAACACTGAAGCTTTCTTT. The encoded protein is CASSLPRTGYLNTEAFF. The chain uses TRBV5-5 and TRBJ1-1; 8 bases line up with TRBD1. The germline V gene has CDR1 SGHKS and CDR2 YYEKEE (reference sequence). The CDR3 is 17 residues long. V lost 1 base and J lost 0; bases outside the gene matches: 8.

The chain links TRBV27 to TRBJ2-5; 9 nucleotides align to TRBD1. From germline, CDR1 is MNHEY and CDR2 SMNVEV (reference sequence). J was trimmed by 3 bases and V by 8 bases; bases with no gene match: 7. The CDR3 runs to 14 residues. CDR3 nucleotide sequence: TGTGCCAGCGGGACAGGGAGTCGGAAAGAGACCCAGTACTTC. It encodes CASGTGSRKETQYF.

The CDR3 loop is CAIGVSLEGTIYF. CDR3 DNA sequence: TGTGCCATCGGAGTATCTCTGGAGGGCACCATATATTTT. The gene calls are TRBV12-3 or TRBV12-4 and TRBJ1-3; D is uncertain. The CDR3 spans 13 residues. V was trimmed by 10 bases and J by 9 bases, leaving 19 bases between them.

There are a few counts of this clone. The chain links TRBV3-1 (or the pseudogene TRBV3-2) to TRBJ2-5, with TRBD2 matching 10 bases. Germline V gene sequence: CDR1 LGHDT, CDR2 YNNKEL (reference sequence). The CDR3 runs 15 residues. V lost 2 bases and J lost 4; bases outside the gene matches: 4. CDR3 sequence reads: CASSQLAGDSETQYF. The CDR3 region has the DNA TGTGCCAGCAGCCAACTAGCGGGAGATTCAGAGACCCAGTACTTC.

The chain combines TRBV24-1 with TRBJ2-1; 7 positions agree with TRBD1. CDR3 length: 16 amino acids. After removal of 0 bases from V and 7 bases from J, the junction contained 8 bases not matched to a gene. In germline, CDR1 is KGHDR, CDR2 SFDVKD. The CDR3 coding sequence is TGTGCCACCAGTGATTTGGAGGGGGCAAGAGGGAATGAGCAGTTCTTC. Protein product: CATSDLEGARGNEQFF.

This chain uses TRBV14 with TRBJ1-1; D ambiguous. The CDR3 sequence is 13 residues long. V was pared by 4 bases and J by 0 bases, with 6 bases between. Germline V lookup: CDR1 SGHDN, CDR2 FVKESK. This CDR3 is CASSLSMNTEAFF. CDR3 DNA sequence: TGTGCCAGCAGCCTTAGCATGAACACTGAAGCTTTCTTT.

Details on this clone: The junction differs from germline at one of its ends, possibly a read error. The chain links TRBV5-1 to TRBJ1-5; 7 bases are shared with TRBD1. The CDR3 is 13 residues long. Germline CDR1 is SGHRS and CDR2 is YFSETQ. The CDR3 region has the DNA TGCGCCAGCAGCTTGGTCCCAGAGGGACAGCAGGCTTTT. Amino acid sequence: CASSLVPEGQQAF.

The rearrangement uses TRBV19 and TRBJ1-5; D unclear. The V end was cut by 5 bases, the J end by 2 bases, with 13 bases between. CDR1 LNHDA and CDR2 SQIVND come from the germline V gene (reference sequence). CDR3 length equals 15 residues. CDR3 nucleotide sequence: TGTGCCAGTAGTCCTTCGGGAGGACGCAATCAGCCCCAGCATTTT. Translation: CASSPSGGRNQPQHF.

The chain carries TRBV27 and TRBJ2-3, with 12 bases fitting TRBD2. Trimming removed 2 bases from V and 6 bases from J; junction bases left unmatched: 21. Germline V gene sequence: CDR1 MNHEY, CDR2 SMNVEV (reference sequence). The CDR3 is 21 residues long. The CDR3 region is CASSLAGQARTSGVSWDTQYF. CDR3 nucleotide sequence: TGTGCCAGCAGTTTAGCAGGACAGGCCAGGACTAGCGGGGTGTCTTGGGATACGCAGTATTTT.